This is a list of T cell receptor beta chains from one sample in a study of beta chain features in type 1 diabetes. Data came from immunoSEQ multiplex PCR; TCRdb stores just in-frame clones and leaves some out. Found here are about 410,000 clones, about 15% of them singletons; the top ten hold roughly 0.035%. Sequenced input: naive CD4+ T cells from blood. The receptors were sampled from a man aged 25-40 years in good health. The CDR3 runs from the conserved cysteine through the conserved F or W. D genes are given only for firm matches. Clone size is shown for a subset of rows, as once, few, many or a class of expanded clone.

length	V	D	size	J	CDR3	DNA
13	TRBV10-3	NA	few	TRBJ2-7	CAIKEGPGYEQYF	TGTGCCATCAAGGAGGGTCCAGGGTACGAGCAGTACTTC
12	TRBV27	NA	few	TRBJ2-1	CASGGSRNEQFF	TGTGCCAGCGGAGGATCTCGCAATGAGCAGTTCTTC
10	TRBV20-1	NA	few	TRBJ2-1	CSALYNEQFF	TGCAGTGCTTTATACAATGAGCAGTTCTTC
17	TRBV7-8	TRBD2	few	TRBJ2-1	CASSKAARGDSYNEQFF	TGTGCCAGCAGCAAAGCGGCGCGGGGGGATTCCTACAATGAGCAGTTCTTC
14	TRBV5-6	NA	few	TRBJ1-4	CASSLGTANEKLFF	TGTGCCAGCAGCTTGGGGACAGCTAATGAAAAACTGTTTTTT
16	TRBV19	TRBD1	NA	TRBJ2-7	CASSIHQGQGSYEQYF	TGTGCCAGTAGTATCCACCAGGGACAGGGGAGCTACGAGCAGTACTTC
14	TRBV7-9	TRBD1	NA	TRBJ1-2	CASSLAGTGYGYTF	TGTGCCAGCAGCTTGGCCGGGACAGGCTATGGCTACACCTTC
11	TRBV20-1	NA	few	TRBJ1-2	CSASGRQGYTF	TGCAGTGCTAGTGGACGTCAGGGCTACACCTTC
11	TRBV20-1	NA	few	TRBJ2-3	CSAKGADTQYF	TGCAGTGCCAAGGGGGCAGATACGCAGTATTTT
15	TRBV7-9	NA	NA	TRBJ2-6	CASSSGETGANVLTF	TGTGCCAGCAGCTCAGGGGAGACTGGGGCCAACGTCCTGACTTTC
15	TRBV7-2	NA	few	TRBJ2-2	CATTPSAGGDGELFF	TGTGCCACCACCCCCTCAGCGGGTGGGGACGGGGAGCTGTTTTTT
12	TRBV6-5	NA	NA	TRBJ1-2	CASSSRQYGYTF	TGTGCCAGCAGTTCGAGACAGTATGGCTACACCTTC
16	TRBV14	NA	few	TRBJ1-1	CASSQEAAGTNTEAFF	TGTGCCAGCAGCCAAGAAGCTGCAGGGACGAACACTGAAGCTTTCTTT
17	TRBV4-3	TRBD1	NA	TRBJ2-2	CASSQDSDRGYTGELFF	TGCGCCAGCAGCCAAGATAGTGACAGGGGTTACACCGGGGAGCTGTTTTTT
13	TRBV6-5	TRBD1	NA	TRBJ2-7	CASSRDRAGEQYF	TGTGCCAGCAGCCGGGACAGGGCGGGGGAGCAGTACTTC
15	TRBV4-2	NA	few	TRBJ1-1	CASSQETPWNTEAFF	TGTGCCAGCAGCCAAGAGACACCTTGGAACACTGAAGCTTTCTTT
16	TRBV18	NA	few	TRBJ2-3	CASSRRTGTGTDTQYF	TGTGCCAGCTCACGACGGACTGGGACGGGCACAGATACGCAGTATTTT
14	TRBV29-1	NA	few	TRBJ2-3	CSVKLGVGTDTQYF	TGCAGCGTAAAACTAGGGGTCGGAACAGATACGCAGTATTTT
16	TRBV11-2	NA	NA	TRBJ2-3	CASSSLESGSTDTQYF	TGTGCCAGCAGCTCCCTCGAAAGCGGAAGCACAGATACGCAGTATTTT
15	TRBV28	TRBD1	few	TRBJ2-3	CASTRGTGRTDTQYF	TGTGCCAGCACCCGGGGGACAGGGAGGACAGATACGCAGTATTTT
15	TRBV30	NA	many	TRBJ2-1	CAWSPAVSSYNEQFF	TGTGCCTGGAGTCCCGCGGTTAGCTCCTACAATGAGCAGTTCTTC
14	TRBV30	TRBD1	many	TRBJ1-5	CAWTPDRGGQPQHF	TGTGCCTGGACCCCGGACAGGGGGGGTCAGCCCCAGCATTTT
14	TRBV4-3	TRBD2	NA	TRBJ2-3	CASSLAGHTDTQYF	TGCGCCAGCAGCTTAGCGGGACACACAGATACGCAGTATTTT
15	TRBV4-3	TRBD1	few	TRBJ1-2	CASSQEGTANYGYTF	TGCGCCAGCAGCCAAGAGGGGACAGCGAACTATGGCTACACCTTC
14	TRBV6-5	NA	NA	TRBJ1-1	CASSTTSRNTEAFF	TGTGCCAGCAGTACCACGAGTCGGAACACTGAAGCTTTCTTT
15	TRBV7-9	NA	few	TRBJ1-1	CASSLADIRNTEAFF	TGTGCCAGCAGCTTAGCGGACATACGGAACACTGAAGCTTTCTTT
11	TRBV25-1	NA	few	TRBJ1-1	CASSEYTEAFF	TGTGCCAGCAGTGAATACACTGAAGCTTTCTTT
17	TRBV7-2	TRBD2	few	TRBJ2-5	CASSLERGTSYRETQYF	TGTGCCAGCAGCCTCGAGCGCGGGACTAGCTATAGAGAGACCCAGTACTTC
10	TRBV20-1	NA	few	TRBJ1-4	CSARREKLFF	TGCAGTGCCAGGAGGGAAAAACTGTTTTTT
17	TRBV5-4	NA	NA	TRBJ2-3	CASSLARVKFSTDTQYF	TGTGCCAGCAGCTTGGCCAGGGTCAAATTTTCCACAGATACGCAGTATTTT
14	TRBV18	NA	few	TRBJ2-1	CASSLIEAGNEQFF	TGTGCCAGCTCACTAATCGAGGCCGGAAATGAGCAGTTCTTC
14	TRBV29-1	TRBD1	NA	TRBJ2-2	CSAGQVVNTGELFF	TGCAGCGCCGGACAGGTAGTCAACACCGGGGAGCTGTTTTTT
11	TRBV21-1	NA	NA	TRBJ2-1	CATRKGNEQFF	TGTGCCACGAGGAAGGGGAATGAGCAGTTCTTC
13	TRBV9	TRBD1	few	TRBJ1-2	CASSMGQDYGYTF	TGTGCCAGCAGCATGGGACAGGACTATGGCTACACCTTC
14	TRBV9	TRBD1	NA	TRBJ1-5	CASSQGQGGQPQHF	TGTGCCAGCAGCCAAGGACAGGGAGGACAGCCCCAGCATTTT
12	TRBV21-1	NA	NA	TRBJ2-5	CARCPFQETQYF	TGTGCCAGGTGCCCCTTCCAAGAGACCCAGTACTTC
13	TRBV19	NA	few	TRBJ2-5	CASSRTGQETQYF	TGTGCCAGTAGTCGGACCGGTCAAGAGACCCAGTACTTC
13	TRBV30	NA	few	TRBJ1-1	CAWSVRTNTEAFF	TGTGCCTGGAGTGTACGCACGAACACTGAAGCTTTCTTT
13	TRBV5-1	NA	NA	TRBJ2-3	CASSRVTPDTQYF	TGCGCCAGCAGCCGGGTCACCCCAGATACGCAGTATTTT
13	TRBV11-3	NA	NA	TRBJ2-4	CASSFKPSNIQYF	TGTGCCAGCAGCTTTAAGCCATCAAACATTCAGTACTTC
17	TRBV15	NA	NA	TRBJ2-5	CATSRGLSGHLQETQYF	TGTGCCACCAGCAGAGGTCTCTCAGGGCATCTTCAAGAGACCCAGTACTTC
15	TRBV10-3	TRBD1	NA	TRBJ2-7	CAISGKTGWSYEQYF	TGTGCCATCAGTGGTAAGACAGGGTGGTCCTACGAGCAGTACTTC
12	TRBV6-5	NA	NA	TRBJ1-6	CASSYSGTPLHF	TGTGCCAGCAGTTATAGTGGAACACCCCTCCACTTT
15	TRBV7-8	NA	few	TRBJ1-6	CASRLGGGPYSPLHF	TGTGCCAGCAGGCTCGGCGGGGGGCCCTATTCACCCCTCCACTTT
11	TRBV27	NA	few	TRBJ2-1	CASSLFNEQFF	TGTGCCAGCAGTTTGTTCAATGAGCAGTTCTTC
14	TRBV9	NA	NA	TRBJ2-2	CASSVGRNTGELFF	TGTGCCAGCAGCGTAGGGAGAAACACCGGGGAGCTGTTTTTT
16	TRBV4-3	NA	NA	TRBJ2-3	CASSQGWSVSTDTQYF	TGCGCCAGCAGCCAAGGATGGTCGGTTAGCACAGATACGCAGTATTTT
13	TRBV2	NA	few	TRBJ2-1	CASSALVSYEQFF	TGTGCCAGCAGTGCATTAGTGAGTTATGAGCAGTTCTTC
18	TRBV4-1	TRBD1	few	TRBJ2-5	CASSQDRSRQGKGETQYF	TGCGCCAGCAGCCAAGATAGGAGCCGACAGGGGAAGGGGGAGACCCAGTACTTC
15	TRBV4-2	TRBD2	NA	TRBJ2-2	CASSASGRAAGELFF	TGTGCCAGCAGCGCTAGCGGGAGGGCGGCCGGGGAGCTGTTTTTT
13	TRBV6-5	NA	NA	TRBJ2-1	CASSQRRELEQFF	TGTGCCAGCAGTCAGCGTAGGGAGTTGGAGCAGTTCTTC
13	TRBV29-1	TRBD2	NA	TRBJ2-5	CSVAAGGGETQYF	TGCAGCGTTGCAGCGGGAGGGGGGGAGACCCAGTACTTC
12	TRBV29-1	TRBD1	NA	TRBJ1-1	CSGRQGFTEAFF	TGCAGCGGACGACAGGGTTTCACTGAAGCTTTCTTT
15	TRBV5-4	NA	NA	TRBJ2-4	CASSYMGRAADIQYF	TGTGCCAGCAGCTATATGGGTCGGGCAGCAGACATTCAGTACTTC
14	TRBV4-3	NA	NA	TRBJ2-2	CASSQVGRFRELFF	TGCGCCAGCAGCCAAGTGGGGAGGTTTCGGGAGCTGTTTTTT